Listed below are T cell receptor beta chains from one sample, sequenced in a study of blood T cell repertoires in COVID-19. Sequencing used immunoSEQ multiplex PCR; TCRdb keeps in-frame clones, though not all of them. Among about 68,000 clones listed, approximately 85% were seen once. The sequenced sample was peripheral blood. Source of these receptors: a man aged 50 to 60 with acute or convalescent COVID-19. Both conserved end residues are part of each CDR3. Fields, in order: J gene, D gene, clone size, V gene, CDR3 protein, CDR3 DNA. The D gene is left open where the match is weak. A clone size is listed for some rows: how often the clone was seen (once, few, many), or a class if it is expanded.

j_gene: TRBJ1-5; d_gene: TRBD1; abundance: -; v_gene: TRBV4-1; CDR3aa: CASSQWTGRDQPQHF; CDR3nt: TGCGCCAGCAGCCAATGGACAGGGAGGGATCAGCCCCAGCATTTT
j_gene: TRBJ2-1; d_gene: -; abundance: -; v_gene: TRBV14; CDR3aa: CASSRAAYNEQFF; CDR3nt: TGTGCCAGCAGCCGGGCAGCCTACAATGAGCAGTTCTTC
j_gene: TRBJ1-5; d_gene: -; abundance: -; v_gene: TRBV6-6; CDR3aa: CASSYAQTQPQHF; CDR3nt: TGTGCCAGCAGTTACGCACAGACTCAGCCCCAGCATTTT
j_gene: TRBJ2-7; d_gene: -; abundance: once; v_gene: TRBV25-1; CDR3aa: CASSGVGAGAYEQYF; CDR3nt: TGTGCCAGCAGTGGGGTAGGGGCTGGGGCATACGAGCAGTACTTC
j_gene: TRBJ1-1; d_gene: -; abundance: -; v_gene: TRBV6-5; CDR3aa: CASRFFAGNTEAFF; CDR3nt: TGTGCCAGCAGGTTTTTCGCCGGGAACACTGAAGCTTTCTTT
j_gene: TRBJ2-3; d_gene: TRBD2; abundance: -; v_gene: TRBV10-1; CDR3aa: CASSDLSGGTDTQYF; CDR3nt: TGCGCCAGCAGTGACCTTAGCGGGGGCACAGATACGCAGTATTTT
j_gene: TRBJ2-5; d_gene: -; abundance: few; v_gene: TRBV25-1; CDR3aa: CASSSDTGWETQYF; CDR3nt: TGTGCCAGCAGTTCGGACACAGGGTGGGAGACCCAGTACTTC
j_gene: TRBJ2-3; d_gene: TRBD2; abundance: -; v_gene: TRBV6-1; CDR3aa: CASSDLSGGAADTQYF; CDR3nt: TGTGCCAGCAGTGACCTTAGCGGGGGGGCCGCAGATACGCAGTATTTT
j_gene: TRBJ1-3; d_gene: -; abundance: -; v_gene: TRBV29-1; CDR3aa: CSVELARDSGNTIYF; CDR3nt: TGCAGCGTTGAACTGGCCAGGGATTCTGGAAACACCATATATTTT
j_gene: TRBJ1-5; d_gene: TRBD1; abundance: -; v_gene: TRBV7-9; CDR3aa: CASRHPGQNQPQHF; CDR3nt: TGTGCCAGCAGACATCCGGGACAGAATCAGCCCCAGCATTTT
j_gene: TRBJ1-6; d_gene: TRBD1; abundance: few; v_gene: TRBV2; CDR3aa: CASNGQGDSPLHF; CDR3nt: TGTGCCAGTAACGGACAGGGCGATTCACCCCTCCACTTT
j_gene: TRBJ2-1; d_gene: TRBD1; abundance: -; v_gene: TRBV2; CDR3aa: CASRTGTGYNEQFF; CDR3nt: TGTGCCAGCAGGACAGGGACGGGCTACAATGAGCAGTTCTTC
j_gene: TRBJ2-7; d_gene: -; abundance: -; v_gene: TRBV6-2/TRBV6-3; CDR3aa: CASSYSQGLNEQYF; CDR3nt: TGTGCCAGCAGTTACAGCCAGGGGCTAAATGAGCAGTACTTC
j_gene: TRBJ2-1; d_gene: -; abundance: -; v_gene: TRBV11-2; CDR3aa: CASSLDWGGQGNEQFF; CDR3nt: TGTGCCAGCAGCTTAGATTGGGGGGGGCAAGGGAATGAGCAGTTCTTC
j_gene: TRBJ2-7; d_gene: -; abundance: -; v_gene: TRBV11-2; CDR3aa: CASSQLQGGSYEQYF; CDR3nt: TGTGCCAGCAGCCAACTCCAGGGTGGAAGCTACGAGCAGTACTTC
j_gene: TRBJ1-5; d_gene: -; abundance: -; v_gene: TRBV21-1; CDR3aa: CASSKRVGQEPYSSNQPQHF; CDR3nt: TGTGCCAGCAGCAAAAGGGTCGGACAGGAGCCGTACTCTAGCAATCAGCCCCAGCATTTT
j_gene: TRBJ2-5; d_gene: TRBD1; abundance: -; v_gene: TRBV10-3; CDR3aa: CAISLGPGQTYQETQYF; CDR3nt: TGTGCCATCAGCCTAGGGCCGGGACAGACGTACCAAGAGACCCAGTACTTC
j_gene: TRBJ1-2; d_gene: -; abundance: -; v_gene: TRBV15; CDR3aa: CATSRAGRGLYGYTF; CDR3nt: TGTGCCACCAGCAGAGCTGGCAGGGGATTATATGGCTACACCTTC
j_gene: TRBJ2-7; d_gene: TRBD1; abundance: -; v_gene: TRBV5-1; CDR3aa: CASSLTGDEQYF; CDR3nt: TGCGCCAGCAGCTTGACAGGGGACGAGCAGTACTTC
j_gene: TRBJ2-1; d_gene: -; abundance: -; v_gene: TRBV7-2; CDR3aa: CASSLDQGNEQFF; CDR3nt: TGTGCCAGCAGCTTGGATCAGGGCAATGAGCAGTTCTTC
j_gene: TRBJ1-4; d_gene: -; abundance: -; v_gene: TRBV19; CDR3aa: CASHQGARGEKLFF; CDR3nt: TGTGCCTCCCACCAAGGTGCTCGAGGCGAAAAACTGTTTTTT
j_gene: TRBJ2-5; d_gene: TRBD1; abundance: -; v_gene: TRBV2; CDR3aa: CASSEGDGTGKRETQYF; CDR3nt: TGTGCCAGCAGTGAAGGGGACGGGACAGGCAAGAGAGAGACCCAGTACTTC
j_gene: TRBJ2-7; d_gene: -; abundance: -; v_gene: TRBV7-8; CDR3aa: CASSLGLTGIEQYF; CDR3nt: TGTGCCAGCAGCTTAGGGTTGACGGGAATCGAGCAGTACTTC
j_gene: TRBJ1-1; d_gene: -; abundance: -; v_gene: TRBV20-1; CDR3aa: CSGDTNTEAFF; CDR3nt: TGCAGTGGGGACACGAACACTGAAGCTTTCTTT
j_gene: TRBJ2-5; d_gene: -; abundance: -; v_gene: TRBV24-1; CDR3aa: CATSDYQGQSLETQYF; CDR3nt: TGTGCCACCAGTGATTACCAAGGACAGTCGTTGGAGACCCAGTACTTC
j_gene: TRBJ2-5; d_gene: TRBD2; abundance: few; v_gene: TRBV2; CDR3aa: CASRKERTSGGVGETQYF; CDR3nt: TGTGCCAGCAGGAAGGAGAGGACTAGCGGGGGGGTTGGGGAGACCCAGTACTTC
j_gene: TRBJ2-4; d_gene: TRBD1; abundance: -; v_gene: TRBV29-1; CDR3aa: CSGTDRAGGKNIQYF; CDR3nt: TGCAGCGGCACCGACCGGGCAGGGGGAAAAAACATTCAGTACTTC
j_gene: TRBJ1-1; d_gene: TRBD1; abundance: -; v_gene: TRBV4-2; CDR3aa: CASSQGDSRGTEAFF; CDR3nt: TGTGCCAGCAGCCAAGGGGACAGCCGGGGCACTGAAGCTTTCTTT
j_gene: TRBJ2-3; d_gene: -; abundance: -; v_gene: TRBV2; CDR3aa: CASSKQLTTQYF; CDR3nt: TGTGCCAGCAGTAAACAGCTGACTACGCAGTATTTT
j_gene: TRBJ2-5; d_gene: -; abundance: few; v_gene: TRBV15; CDR3aa: CATSREYGGQETQYF; CDR3nt: TGTGCCACCAGCAGGGAATACGGGGGACAAGAGACCCAGTACTTC
j_gene: TRBJ2-1; d_gene: TRBD2; abundance: -; v_gene: TRBV3-1/TRBV3-2; CDR3aa: CASSPRTSGEYNEQFF; CDR3nt: TGTGCCAGCAGCCCCCGAACTAGCGGGGAATACAATGAGCAGTTCTTC
j_gene: TRBJ2-7; d_gene: -; abundance: -; v_gene: TRBV29-1; CDR3aa: CSLVFENEQYF; CDR3nt: TGCAGCCTAGTCTTTGAAAACGAGCAGTACTTC
j_gene: TRBJ2-7; d_gene: -; abundance: -; v_gene: TRBV6-5; CDR3aa: CASRNGGGGYEQYF; CDR3nt: TGTGCCAGCAGGAATGGGGGGGGCGGTTACGAGCAGTACTTC
j_gene: TRBJ1-1; d_gene: TRBD1; abundance: few; v_gene: TRBV6-5; CDR3aa: CASRPGTAYSAAFF; CDR3nt: TGTGCCAGCAGACCCGGGACAGCGTATTCGGCGGCTTTCTTT
j_gene: TRBJ2-5; d_gene: TRBD2; abundance: once; v_gene: TRBV6-4; CDR3aa: CASSGGLAGGQSYQETQYF; CDR3nt: TGTGCCAGCAGTGGAGGACTAGCGGGGGGGCAATCTTACCAAGAGACCCAGTACTTC
j_gene: TRBJ1-2; d_gene: TRBD1; abundance: -; v_gene: TRBV4-1; CDR3aa: CASSQRAGGSYGYTF; CDR3nt: TGCGCCAGCAGCCAACGGGCAGGGGGCTCCTATGGCTACACCTTC
j_gene: TRBJ1-6; d_gene: TRBD1; abundance: -; v_gene: TRBV13; CDR3aa: CASSTEQGAGSPLHF; CDR3nt: TGTGCCAGCAGCACCGAACAGGGGGCAGGTTCACCCCTCCACTTT
j_gene: TRBJ2-2; d_gene: TRBD1; abundance: -; v_gene: TRBV5-1; CDR3aa: CASSTGQSTGELFF; CDR3nt: TGCGCCAGCAGCACGGGACAGAGCACCGGGGAGCTGTTTTTT
j_gene: TRBJ2-2; d_gene: -; abundance: -; v_gene: TRBV10-3; CDR3aa: CAISQGGADTGELFF; CDR3nt: TGTGCCATCAGTCAAGGGGGGGCGGACACCGGGGAGCTGTTTTTT
j_gene: TRBJ2-1; d_gene: -; abundance: -; v_gene: TRBV19; CDR3aa: CASSPDRNNEQFF; CDR3nt: TGTGCCAGTAGTCCGGACAGAAACAATGAGCAGTTCTTC
j_gene: TRBJ2-2; d_gene: -; abundance: -; v_gene: TRBV5-4; CDR3aa: CASSLPGDTGELFF; CDR3nt: TGTGCCAGCAGCCTACCCGGAGACACCGGGGAGCTGTTTTTT
j_gene: TRBJ2-5; d_gene: -; abundance: -; v_gene: TRBV6-5; CDR3aa: CASSYGLAKTQYF; CDR3nt: TGTGCCAGCAGTTACGGGCTAGCGAAGACCCAGTACTTC
j_gene: TRBJ1-5; d_gene: TRBD1; abundance: -; v_gene: TRBV30; CDR3aa: CAWSVRQGVRQPQHF; CDR3nt: TGTGCCTGGAGTGTACGTCAGGGGGTCCGACAGCCCCAGCATTTT
j_gene: TRBJ1-6; d_gene: TRBD1; abundance: -; v_gene: TRBV12-5; CDR3aa: CASGSGQGGYNSPLHF; CDR3nt: TGTGCTAGTGGTTCGGGACAGGGGGGGTATAATTCACCCCTCCACTTT
j_gene: TRBJ1-6; d_gene: TRBD1; abundance: -; v_gene: TRBV7-2; CDR3aa: CASSDRGGSPLHF; CDR3nt: TGTGCCAGCAGCGACAGGGGGGGATCACCCCTCCACTTT
j_gene: TRBJ1-2; d_gene: TRBD1; abundance: -; v_gene: TRBV4-1; CDR3aa: CASSPMRVTDRASGYTF; CDR3nt: TGCGCCAGCAGCCCTATGCGTGTTACCGACAGGGCGAGCGGCTACACCTTC